This TCR beta chain derives from a study of blood T cells in healthy people across ages (dated by TCRdb to the mid-2010s). As for the study more broadly: Template switching captured roughly one uniquely barcoded TCR beta cDNA molecule per two T cells in model experiments. Two additional independent replicas of 1 million unique cDNA reads from the same blood draw were analyzed for two donors (one aged 18 to 30 and one aged 80 or older). Donors were grouped into four age groups: young (average approximately 16 years), middle-aged (less than 40), aged (over 55) and long-lived (less than 85). Age-related changes in TCR beta repertoire diversity were measured in the study by deep sequencing normalized with unique cDNA molecular identifiers. To avoid experimental bias, donors of different ages were distributed randomly across sequencing lanes. The investigation overall reported the following: As age increased, observed TCR beta diversity per million T cells dropped in a roughly linear way, and a significant reduction was already evident by age about 40. Because the CMV infection status of the donors was unknown, age-related changes in expanded clonotypes may potentially have been confounded. Bulk unsorted PBMC profiling prevented conclusive comparison of naive and antigen-experienced compartments. The long-lived group showed more naive CD4+ T cells, fewer expanded clones and increased TCR diversity than the aged group, suggesting age selection. Estimates of total diversity from one million sequenced T cells were regarded as lower bounds and underestimates. The percentage of naive T cells measured by flow cytometry correlated strongly with observed TCR beta diversity.

The method behind the library was 5' RACE. The listed sequencing device is Illumina HiSeq 2500. A second about 7 to 12 cycle PCR used a sample-barcoded 5' primer and a J-beta primer mix. A unique molecular identifier was introduced onto each TCR beta cDNA molecule by a template-switch 5' adaptor carrying 12 random nucleotides. Each sample yielded at least 3 million CDR3-containing paired-end reads. All of the RNA was converted into first-strand cDNA using the Mint cDNA synthesis kit, with a TRBC-specific oligonucleotide serving as the primer. Following uracil-DNA glycosylase treatment, a first 18-cycle PCR with universal primers M1SS and BC2_uni_R was performed on all cDNA. As for the authors' bioinformatics: Normalization of each sample was performed by random selection of 1 million high-quality reads, each carrying a distinct molecular identifier. Reads with shared molecular identifiers were discarded instead of being binned into consensus sequences. MiTCR, run with a Q25 quality threshold and the strictest error-elimination algorithm, handled CDR3 identification, clonotype clustering and error correction. A nonparametric unseen species model using Euler transformation provided a lower-bound estimate of total TCR beta diversity. The public reads were reprocessed in TCRdb via fastp at Q25 and MiXCR, keeping in-frame beta chains. Each entry is one CDR3 protein sequence, shown with its most common DNA and genes. These V and J calls originate from TCRdb's pipeline instead of the authors' own analysis. This sample is represented by about 1.5 million distinct CDR3 sequences; roughly 40% of them were singletons. The ten top clones hold roughly 7.7% of the sample.

As concerns this clonotype: The antigen it recognizes is unknown. There are no base qualities to consult, and no much larger clone falls within one base.

CDR1 and CDR2 are drawn from the germline V gene: MDHEN, SYDVKM. Unmatched junction bases come to 6, with V trimmed by 2 bases and J by 8 bases. Including the terminal cysteine and phenylalanine, the CDR3 comprises 14 residues. Left in the record is the CDR3 DNA by itself, 42 bases read in frame from the first base. The roughly 39 donors, aged about 6 to 100 years, were systemically healthy Caucasian individuals from Russia. Roughly 11 milliliters of peripheral blood were drawn from each donor into EDTA-treated Vacutainer tubes. Ficoll-Paque density-gradient centrifugation was used to isolate PBMCs, with at least 6.5 million per sample. Trizol reagent was used to extract total RNA from the PBMCs, yielding at least 5 micrograms per sample. For every donor, flow cytometry on a PBMC aliquot measured the percentage of naive CD45RAhigh/CD27high T cells.

This sequence was found in a woman aged 18 to 35 in good health. The material sequenced was blood. Here the chain combines TRBV28 and TRBJ1-2; a stretch of 9 junction bases matches TRBD1. Here the CDR3 is given as CASSLEQGAGGYTF. The sequenced DNA: TGTGCCAGCAGTTTAGAACAGGGGGCTGGGGGCTACACCTTC.